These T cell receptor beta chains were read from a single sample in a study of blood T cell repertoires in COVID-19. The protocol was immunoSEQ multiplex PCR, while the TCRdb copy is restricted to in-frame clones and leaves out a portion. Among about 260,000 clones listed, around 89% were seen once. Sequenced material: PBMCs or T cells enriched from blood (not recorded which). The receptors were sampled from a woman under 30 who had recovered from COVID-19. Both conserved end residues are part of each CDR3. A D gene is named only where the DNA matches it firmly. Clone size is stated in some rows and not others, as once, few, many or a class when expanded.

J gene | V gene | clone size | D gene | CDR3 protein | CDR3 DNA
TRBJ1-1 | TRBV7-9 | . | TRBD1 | CASSPQGTLDTEAFF | TGTGCCAGCAGCCCACAGGGGACCTTGGACACTGAAGCTTTCTTT
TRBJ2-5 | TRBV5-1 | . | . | CASSLSVSGRETQYF | TGCGCCAGCAGCTTGAGTGTTTCAGGCAGAGAGACCCAGTACTTC
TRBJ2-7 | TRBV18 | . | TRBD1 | CASSPQTKDRLLYEQYF | TGTGCCAGCTCACCCCAAACCAAGGACAGGCTCCTGTACGAGCAGTACTTC
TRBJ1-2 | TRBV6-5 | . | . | CASSYTGYGYTF | TGTGCCAGCAGTTACACAGGCTATGGCTACACCTTC
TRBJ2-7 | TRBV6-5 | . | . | CASSPMLKSQNEQYF | TGTGCCAGCAGTCCTATGTTAAAGTCCCAAAACGAGCAGTACTTC
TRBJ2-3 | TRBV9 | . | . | CASSVAARSTDTQYF | TGTGCCAGCAGCGTAGCTGCCCGGAGCACAGATACGCAGTATTTT
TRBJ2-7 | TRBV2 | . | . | CASSEYRPSSYEQYF | TGTGCCAGCAGTGAATACAGGCCAAGCTCCTACGAGCAGTACTTC
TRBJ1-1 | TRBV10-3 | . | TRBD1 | CAISESGQGNTEAFF | TGTGCCATCAGTGAGTCGGGACAGGGCAACACTGAAGCTTTCTTT
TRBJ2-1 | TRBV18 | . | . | CASSPGAEGRGEQFF | TGTGCCAGCTCACCAGGGGCCGAAGGGCGGGGTGAGCAGTTCTTC
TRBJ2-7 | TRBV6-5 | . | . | CASSYRGYNDEQYF | TGTGCCAGCAGTTATAGGGGGTATAATGACGAGCAGTACTTC
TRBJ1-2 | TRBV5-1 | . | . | CASRGRFPSNYGYTF | TGCGCCAGCAGAGGGAGGTTCCCATCTAACTATGGCTACACCTTC
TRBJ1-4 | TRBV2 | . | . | CASIDRATNEKLFF | TGTGCCAGCATCGACAGAGCAACTAATGAAAAACTGTTTTTT
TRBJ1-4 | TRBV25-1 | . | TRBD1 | CASKGTGGPGTNEKLFF | TGTGCCAGCAAAGGGACAGGGGGCCCTGGAACTAATGAAAAACTGTTTTTT
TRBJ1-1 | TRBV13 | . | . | CASSFYRDTEAFF | TGTGCCAGCAGCTTTTACAGGGACACTGAAGCTTTCTTT
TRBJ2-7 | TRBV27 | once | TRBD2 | CASSLSRSGGYEQYF | TGTGCCAGCAGTTTATCGAGGAGCGGGGGTTACGAGCAGTACTTC
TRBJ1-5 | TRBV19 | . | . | CASSDIHGNQPQHF | TGTGCCAGTAGTGACATACACGGCAATCAGCCCCAGCATTTT
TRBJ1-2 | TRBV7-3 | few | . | CASSLSGGANYGYTF | TGTGCCAGCAGCTTAAGCGGGGGAGCTAACTATGGCTACACCTTC
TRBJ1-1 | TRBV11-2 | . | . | CASSLILGVAFF | TGTGCCAGCAGCTTAATATTGGGAGTGGCTTTCTTT
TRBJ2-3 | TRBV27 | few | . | CASSLGWQGPDTQYF | TGTGCCAGCAGTTTAGGATGGCAGGGCCCAGATACGCAGTATTTT
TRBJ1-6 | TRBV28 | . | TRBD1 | CASSLTGQGGNSPLHF | TGTGCCAGCAGTTTAACAGGACAGGGCGGGAATTCACCCCTCCACTTT
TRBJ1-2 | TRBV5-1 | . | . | CASSLERVRAYGYTF | TGCGCCAGCAGCTTGGAGAGGGTGCGGGCTTATGGCTACACCTTC
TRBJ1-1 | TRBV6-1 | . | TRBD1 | CASSELLPGGSAEAFF | TGTGCCAGCAGTGAACTATTGCCAGGGGGGTCCGCTGAAGCTTTCTTT
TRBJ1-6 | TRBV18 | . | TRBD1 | CASSPDRGVNSPLHF | TGTGCCAGCTCACCCGACAGGGGCGTAAATTCACCCCTCCACTTT
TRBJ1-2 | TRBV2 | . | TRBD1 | CASSVGQGAHYGYTF | TGTGCCAGCAGTGTAGGACAGGGGGCGCACTATGGCTACACCTTC
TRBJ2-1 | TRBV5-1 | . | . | CASSNRDNEQFF | TGCGCCAGCAGCAACAGGGACAATGAGCAGTTCTTC
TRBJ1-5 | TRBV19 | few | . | CASSILGDNQPQHF | TGTGCCAGTAGTATACTAGGGGACAATCAGCCCCAGCATTTT
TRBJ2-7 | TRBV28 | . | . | CASSYPGDEQYF | TGTGCCAGCAGTTACCCGGGGGACGAGCAGTACTTC
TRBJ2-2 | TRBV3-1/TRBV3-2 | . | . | CASLKRGGSTGELFF | TGTGCCAGCTTGAAGAGGGGGGGAAGCACCGGGGAGCTGTTTTTT
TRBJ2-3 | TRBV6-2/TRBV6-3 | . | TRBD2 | CASSGTSGGADTQYF | TGTGCCAGCAGCGGGACTAGCGGGGGGGCCGATACGCAGTATTTT
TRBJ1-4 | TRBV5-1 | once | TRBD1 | CASSRIGTGGEKLFF | TGCGCCAGCAGCCGAATCGGGACAGGGGGAGAAAAACTGTTTTTT
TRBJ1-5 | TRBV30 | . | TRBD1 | CAWSSGQGYQPQHF | TGTGCCTGGAGTTCCGGACAGGGGTATCAGCCCCAGCATTTT
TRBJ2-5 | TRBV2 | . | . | CASQGFTETQYF | TGTGCCAGCCAGGGGTTTACGGAGACCCAGTACTTC